Shown below are 3 T cell receptor beta chains from a single sample sequenced in a study of T-cell memory formation after mild COVID-19. TCRdb re-analysed the 5' RACE reads in MiXCR, keeping a single row per CDR3 protein. The repertoire holds about 410,000 distinct CDR3 sequences, with 15% to 20% as singletons. Sequenced input: PBMCs or a T cell subset sorted from them (not recorded which). The receptors derive from a man aged 18 to 30 who had mild COVID-19 (a few samples of this study predate the infection). Cell type and time point are not known.

This clonotype was seen many times. This rearrangement joins TRBV4-1 to TRBJ2-3; D is unclear. The CDR3 has 13 amino acids. Germline CDR1 reads MGHRA; CDR2 reads YSYEKL. Trimming took off 1 base at V and 4 bases at J, with 6 bases between the two ends. The CDR3 protein is CASSQVGSDTQYF. CDR3 nucleotide sequence: TGCGCCAGCAGCCAAGTCGGCTCAGATACGCAGTATTTT.

This clonotype was counted ten times or more. This sequence joins TRBV2 and TRBJ1-5, with D uncertain. CDR3 length: 13 residues. V was clipped by 4 bases and J by 0 bases, with 4 bases between them. Germline V gives CDR1 SNHLY, CDR2 FYNNEI. The CDR3 sequence is CASSGDSNQPQHF. DNA for the CDR3: TGTGCCAGCAGTGGGGATAGCAATCAGCCCCAGCATTTT.

The rearrangement links TRBV2 to TRBJ1-6; 10 bases match TRBD1. The ends lost 5 bases at V and 5 bases at J; junction bases unmatched: 3. The germline V gene has CDR1 SNHLY and CDR2 FYNNEI. The CDR3 has 15 amino acids. The CDR3 DNA is TGTGCCAGCAGTCTGACAGGGGGCAATAATTCACCCCTCCACTTT. Encoded protein: CASSLTGGNNSPLHF.